These 19 T cell receptor beta chains share one sample of origin, sequenced in a study of OX40 agonist ivuxolimab in advanced cancers. Generated by immunoSEQ multiplex PCR, the TCRdb table keeps only in-frame clones and is missing some. The sample shows about 55,000 clones, about 80% of them seen only once. The specimen was CD4+ or CD8+ T cells sorted from blood, collected in a trial of the OX40 agonist ivuxolimab. These receptors were obtained from an adult with an advanced solid tumor such as melanoma, head and neck, liver or kidney cancer.

The V gene is TRBV10-3, the J gene TRBJ1-1, with 8 bases fitting TRBD1. CDR1 is ENHRY, CDR2 SYGVKD, per germline. The CDR3 is made up of 14 amino acids. J was trimmed by 4 bases and V by 4 bases; bases with no gene match: 5. CDR3 sequence reads: CAISGGTGFTEAFF. The CDR3 DNA reads TGTGCCATCAGTGGGGGGACAGGTTTCACTGAAGCTTTCTTT.

The chain uses TRBV9 and TRBJ2-1, with D perhaps matching TRBD1 or TRBD2 (6 bases each). This CDR3 spans 17 amino acids. Trimming took 0 bases from V and 7 from J, leaving 20 bases between them. Germline CDR1 and CDR2: SGDLS and YYNGEE. The CDR3 is CASSVAGARDIGNEQFF. The CDR3 bases are TGTGCCAGCAGCGTAGCGGGGGCCAGGGATATCGGTAATGAGCAGTTCTTC.

CDR3 loop: CASGRSGYEQYF. The CDR3 bases are TGTGCCAGCGGGCGTAGCGGTTACGAGCAGTACTTC. The V gene is TRBV7-8, the J gene TRBJ2-7; a weak D match, TRBD2 (6 bases). V shed 8 bases and J shed 4 bases, with 12 bases lying between them. The CDR3 spans 12 residues. Germline CDR1 and CDR2: SGHVS and FQNEAQ.

The V and J genes are TRBV19 and TRBJ1-1; 11 bases are shared with TRBD1. Per germline, CDR1 LNHDA and CDR2 SQIVND (reference sequence). The CDR3 sequence is 16 residues long. The V segment lost 10 bases and the J segment 2 bases; nucleotides outside the gene matches: 12. CDR3 sequence: CATRGTGGSRNTEAFF. As DNA, the CDR3 is TGTGCCACCCGCGGGACAGGGGGTTCCCGTAACACTGAAGCTTTCTTT.

The chain combines TRBV18 with TRBJ1-5, with 9 positions matching TRBD1. In germline, CDR1 is KGHSH, CDR2 LQKENI. With V trimmed by 4 bases and J by 4 bases, 8 bases remained unmatched. This CDR3 contains 16 residues. The DNA of the CDR3 is TGTGCCAGCTCACGAATTCCGGGACAGGGAAATCAGCCCCAGCATTTT. Its protein product is CASSRIPGQGNQPQHF.

This clone was seen only once. The chain uses TRBV29-1 and TRBJ2-2, with TRBD1 identical over 7 bases. Germline loops: CDR1 SQVTM, CDR2 ANQGSEA. J was trimmed by 1 base and V by 4 bases; bases with no gene match: 0. The CDR3 length is 13 residues. The DNA of the CDR3 is TGCAGCGTTGGGACAGGGAACACCGGGGAGCTGTTTTTT. Amino acid sequence: CSVGTGNTGELFF.

The rearrangement uses TRBV18 and TRBJ2-1, with 8 bases fitting TRBD2. With V trimmed by 2 bases and J by 10 bases, 10 bases remained unmatched. CDR3 size: 15 residues. The germline V gene encodes CDR1 KGHSH and CDR2 LQKENI. As DNA, the CDR3 is TGTGCCAGCTCACCAACAAATAGCGGGATGGAGGAGCAGTTCTTC. It codes for CASSPTNSGMEEQFF.

The J gene is TRBJ2-3, the V gene TRBV5-1; 14 bases agree with TRBD2. The CDR3 extends over 17 amino acids. J gave up 6 bases and V 3 bases, and 9 bases lay outside the gene matches. Germline CDR1 reads SGHRS; CDR2 reads YFSETQ. CDR3 nucleotide sequence: TGCGCCAGCAGCTCGGGACTAGCGGGAGATGGGTATGATACGCAGTATTTT. The encoded protein is CASSSGLAGDGYDTQYF.

The V gene is TRBV28, the J gene TRBJ1-3, with 9 nucleotides matching TRBD1. J gave up 7 bases and V 4 bases, and 8 bases lay outside the gene matches. In germline, CDR1 is MDHEN, CDR2 SYDVKM. CDR3 length equals 15 residues. The CDR3 nucleotides are TGTGCCAGCAGTTGGGGACAGGGAGGAGGGAACACCATATATTTT. Encoded protein: CASSWGQGGGNTIYF.

The chain employs TRBV30 and TRBJ1-2; D remains unclear. V was cut by 4 bases and J by 5 bases, with 17 bases left in between. Germline loops: CDR1 GTSNPN, CDR2 SVGIG (reference sequence). CDR3 length: 14 amino acids. Written as DNA, the CDR3 is TGTGCCTGGACTCCAACGGGGTCTCAATATGGCTACACCTTC. It encodes CAWTPTGSQYGYTF.

The chain employs TRBV6-1 and TRBJ1-3, with TRBD1 as a possible D gene (5 bases). The CDR3 is 16 residues long. CDR1 MNHNS and CDR2 SASEGT come from the germline V gene. V dropped 2 bases and J dropped 2 bases, with 13 bases sitting between them. The CDR3 reads CASSESGLPPGNTIYF. As DNA, the CDR3 is TGTGCCAGCAGTGAATCGGGGCTACCCCCTGGAAACACCATATATTTT.

The chain employs TRBV21-1 and TRBJ2-1; TRBD2, the table's D call, lacks a check against the DNA. TRBV21-1 is designated a pseudogene. This CDR3 contains 15 residues. The chain's CDR3 is CASVLVLNSYNEQFF. The CDR3 DNA is TGTGCCAGCGTACTAGTCCTGAACTCCTACAATGAGCAGTTCTTC.

J is TRBJ1-1 and V is TRBV11-2, with 8 bases lining up with TRBD1. This CDR3 region has 14 residues. CDR1 and CDR2 from the germline V gene are SGHAT and FQNNGV. V shed 5 bases and J 4 bases; nucleotides not matched to a gene: 6. The CDR3 bases are TGTGCCAGCAGCGCCGACAGGGGAAGCACTGAAGCTTTCTTT. Translated, it gives CASSADRGSTEAFF.

V is TRBV4-2 and J is TRBJ2-5; D is perhaps TRBD2 (6 bases). Germline V gene sequence: CDR1 LGHNA, CDR2 YNFKEQ. The V gene lost 5 bases and the J gene lost 3 bases, with 13 bases spanning the gap. The CDR3 runs 14 residues. As DNA, the CDR3 is TGTGCCAGCAGCGGGCCTAGCGCTAAAGAGACCCAGTACTTC. The encoded protein is CASSGPSAKETQYF.

The DNA of the CDR3 is TGTGCCAGCAGTCCCCTTAGTGGGGGCTCCTACAATGAGCAGTTCTTC. Protein sequence: CASSPLSGGSYNEQFF. The rearrangement joins TRBV28 to TRBJ2-1; D assignment may be TRBD1 or TRBD2 (5 bases each). This CDR3 spans 16 amino acids. V was clipped by 5 bases and J by 0 bases, with 14 bases between them. Looked up from germline, CDR1 is MDHEN and CDR2 is SYDVKM.

The rearrangement uses TRBV7-2 and TRBJ1-2, with D uncertain. The CDR3 has 13 amino acids. Germline CDR1 and CDR2: SGHTA and FQGNSA. Trimming shortened V by 5 bases and J by 8 bases, and 15 bases separated the two germline ends. For the CDR3, the DNA is TGTGCCAGCAGCCCCGAGCCATCCTGGGGCTACACCTTC. Residues: CASSPEPSWGYTF.

The table lists this clone with a few counts. V is TRBV7-8 and J is TRBJ1-5, with D possibly TRBD1 on 6 matching bases. CDR3 length: 14 amino acids. The germline V gene has CDR1 SGHVS and CDR2 FQNEAQ. V lost 3 bases to trimming and J lost 2 bases, with 8 bases between them. The CDR3 DNA is TGTGCCAGCAGCTTTGCAGGGGGCAATCAGCCCCAGCATTTT. Protein product: CASSFAGGNQPQHF.

The chain has TRBV28 and TRBJ2-1; unclear D gene. Germline V CDR1 and CDR2: MDHEN, SYDVKM. The CDR3 has 19 residues. V was clipped by 7 bases and J by 0 bases, with 25 bases between them. CDR3 protein: CASTKNDKYSTYSYNEQFF. The CDR3 nucleotides are TGTGCCAGCACAAAAAACGATAAGTACTCGACGTACTCCTACAATGAGCAGTTCTTC.

This clone was observed a single time. DNA of the CDR3: TGTGCCAGCAGCGTGACAGGGGCGCTCGGGGAGCAGTACTTC. Protein product: CASSVTGALGEQYF. The gene calls are TRBV9 and TRBJ2-7; 8 nucleotides line up with TRBD1. V lost 2 bases and J lost 7; bases outside the gene matches: 8. The length of the CDR3 is 14 residues. Germline V CDR1 and CDR2: SGDLS, YYNGEE.